What follows describes a single T cell receptor beta chain. Antigen specificity is unknown. CDR3 length: 13 amino acids. Germline V gives CDR1 SQVTM, CDR2 ANQGSEA. This sample's time point: week 47, end of study. Vaccination used 300 ug of mutant IDH1 20-mer peptide per dose, with topical imiquimod. The sample comes from a study of a mutant IDH1 vaccine in newly diagnosed glioma. Study summary: First vaccine doses came 4-6 weeks after radiotherapy alone, or with temozolomide cycles. In the visit schedule, V12 fell in week 35, while V13 fell in week 47. The earlier regimen, radiotherapy, temozolomide, or both, was most often both. The study's findings and limits: Pseudoprogression apparently lacked any relation to changes in top peripheral T cell clonotypes.

Data came from immunoSEQ multiplex PCR; TCRdb stores just in-frame clones and leaves some out. The table records approximately 50,000 clones, approximately 76% of them present only once. The chain links TRBV29-1 to TRBJ2-5, with D perhaps TRBD2 (6 bases). The J call is doubtful: the DNA matches TRBJ2-7 better. The source of this sequence is a woman aged 35 to 49 with glioma. Some clones in this sample may be carry-over from other donors' samples. Source: PBMCs, taken from a glioma patient whose treatment included an IDH1 peptide vaccine. Written as DNA, the CDR3 is TGCAGCGTTGAGGTTGCGGGGATTAACGAGCAGTACTTC. Protein: CSVEVAGINEQYF.